This TCR beta chain was captured by sequencing in a study of cytomegalovirus exposure and HLA in healthy donors. PCR used 60 Vbeta primers and 13 Jbeta primers. TCRdb's table, derived via immunoSEQ multiplex PCR, lists solely in-frame clones and lacks some. The sample table sets out approximately 140,000 clones. The clonotype was recovered from a woman aged 40 to 50 in good health and CMV-seronegative. The specimen sequenced was PBMCs.

Here the CDR3 reads CASSVTGSLTDTQYF. CDR3 DNA sequence: TGTGCCAGCAGCGTAACAGGGTCCCTCACAGATACGCAGTATTTT. The J gene is TRBJ2-3, the V gene TRBV9, with D possibly being TRBD1 (6 bases). The CDR3 loop spans 15 amino acids. Germline CDR1 and CDR2: SGDLS and YYNGEE. Trimming removed 1 base from V and 2 bases from J, with 11 bases in between.